The 32 T cell receptor beta chains presented below share a single source sample, sequenced in a study of blood T cell repertoires in COVID-19. Sequenced by immunoSEQ multiplex PCR; TCRdb stores in-frame clones only, minus some. In the table there are some 48,000 clones, around 86% of which are singletons. The source material was peripheral blood. All receptors derive from a human donor in a cohort sampled during active COVID-19.

In this sample, this clone turned up a few times. The chain employs TRBV27 and TRBJ2-2; 9 bases are a match to TRBD1. The V gene's germline CDR1 is MNHEY and CDR2 SMNVEV (reference sequence). The CDR3 is 17 amino acids. V lost 6 bases, J lost 4 bases, and 12 bases stayed unmatched. CDR3 sequence (DNA): TGTGCCAGCAGGGGGGACAGGGTCCTCTCGGGCACCGGGGAGCTGTTTTTT. Translating it yields CASRGDRVLSGTGELFF.

The CDR3 protein is CASRTGGAYEQYF. CDR3 DNA sequence: TGTGCCAGCAGGACAGGGGGGGCCTACGAGCAGTACTTC. The chain uses TRBV27 and TRBJ2-7; 9 positions agree with TRBD1. Per germline, CDR1 MNHEY and CDR2 SMNVEV (reference sequence). V lost 6 bases and J lost 2; bases outside the gene matches: 2. This CDR3 comprises 13 residues.

The chain uses TRBV11-2 and TRBJ2-7; 7 nucleotides agree with TRBD1. The CDR3 is 14 residues long. Germline trimming cut 5 bases from V and 2 bases from J; bases unmatched to any gene: 6. Germline values: CDR1 SGHAT, CDR2 FQNNGV. The CDR3 coding sequence is TGTGCCAGCAGCCTCGGGACAGCCCCCTACGAGCAGTACTTC. Translated, it gives CASSLGTAPYEQYF.

In this sample, this clone turned up a few times. The gene calls are TRBV5-4 and TRBJ2-7; the match to TRBD1 covers 10 bases. V lost 3 bases to trimming and J lost 4 bases; unmatched junction nucleotides: 13. CDR3 length equals 17 residues. Germline CDR1 SGHNT, CDR2 YYREEE (reference sequence). In DNA form, the CDR3 reads TGTGCCAGCAGCTCACCCCCGACAGGGGGCTTTGGGTACGAGCAGTACTTC. It yields the protein CASSSPPTGGFGYEQYF.

A single count supports this clone. This chain uses TRBV7-6 with TRBJ2-3; 9 nucleotides match TRBD2. With V trimmed by 0 bases and J by 2 bases, 6 bases remained unmatched. The CDR3 consists of 17 residues. Looked up from germline, CDR1 is SGHVS and CDR2 is FNYEAQ. CDR3 nucleotide sequence: TGTGCCAGCAGCTTAGCGTTGGCGGGGGGGAACACAGATACGCAGTATTTT. Translation gives CASSLALAGGNTDTQYF.

This chain joins TRBV5-6 and TRBJ1-2; the D gene is possibly TRBD1 (6 bases). The CDR3 consists of 16 residues. Germline values: CDR1 SGHDT, CDR2 YYEEEE. Trimming cost V 4 bases and J 10 bases, with 26 bases left between them. CDR3: CASSNTGLGKRSDYTF. For the CDR3, the DNA is TGTGCCAGCAGCAACACAGGGTTGGGGAAGAGAAGCGACTACACCTTC.

This clone was picked up one time. The chain is built from TRBV7-2 and TRBJ2-4; 9 nucleotides align to TRBD1. The CDR3 loop spans 15 amino acids. Trimming at V came to 1 base and at J to 5 bases, leaving 3 bases not matched to a gene. Germline V CDR1 and CDR2: SGHTA, FQGNSA. The CDR3: CASSLGTGGQNIQYF. For the CDR3, the DNA is TGTGCCAGCAGCTTAGGCACAGGGGGCCAAAACATTCAGTACTTC.

The chain recombines TRBV3-1 (or the pseudogene TRBV3-2) with TRBJ2-5; TRBD2 matches 12 bases. J lost 6 bases, V lost 3 bases, and 8 bases had no gene match. The germline CDR1 and CDR2 sequences are LGHDT and YNNKEL (reference sequence). This CDR3 is 16 amino acids long. CDR3 in amino acids: CASSQANTSGRKTQYF. CDR3 sequence (DNA): TGTGCCAGCAGCCAGGCGAATACTAGCGGGAGGAAGACCCAGTACTTC.

The chain is built from TRBV30 and TRBJ2-5; 7 bases align to TRBD1. Trimming took 4 bases from V and 4 from J; bases not matched to a gene: 6. The CDR3 extends over 13 amino acids. The germline gives CDR1 GTSNPN, CDR2 SVGIG (reference sequence). This CDR3 reads CAWTKNRGETQYF. CDR3 coding DNA: TGTGCCTGGACTAAGAACAGGGGAGAGACCCAGTACTTC.

The V gene is TRBV9, the J gene TRBJ2-4; the D gene is possibly TRBD2 (6 bases). Germline CDR1 is SGDLS and CDR2 is YYNGEE. The CDR3 has 16 residues. Between the trimmed V and J ends, which lost 0 bases and 0 bases, there was a span of 10 bases. CDR3 protein: CASSVAPGLAKNIQYF. CDR3 nucleotide sequence: TGTGCCAGCAGCGTAGCTCCGGGACTAGCCAAAAACATTCAGTACTTC.

V is TRBV6-4 and J is TRBJ2-6; 7 nucleotides match TRBD1. Germline CDR1 MRHNA, CDR2 SNTAGT. The V gene end was trimmed by 2 bases and the J gene end by 3 bases; junction bases not matched to a gene: 7. The length of the CDR3 is 17 residues. DNA for the CDR3: TGTGCCAGCAGTGACAAAGGGGGCTCCTTTGGGGCCAACGTCCTGACTTTC. This encodes CASSDKGGSFGANVLTF.

This chain uses TRBV2 with TRBJ2-3; 7 nucleotides agree with TRBD2. The J segment lost 5 bases and the V segment lost 9 bases, leaving 5 bases of the junction unmatched. CDR1 is SNHLY and CDR2 is FYNNEI in the germline V gene. This CDR3 spans 12 amino acids. CDR3 bases: TGTGCCAGTCTCCCGGGGGGAGATACGCAGTATTTT. This codes for CASLPGGDTQYF.

The genes are TRBV7-6 and TRBJ2-5, with TRBD2 as a possible D gene (6 bases). V dropped 2 bases and J dropped 5 bases, with 33 bases sitting between them. The V gene's germline CDR1 is SGHVS and CDR2 FNYEAQ. The CDR3 consists of 21 residues. In DNA form, the CDR3 reads TGTGCCAGCAGCTTAAATGTACGGGCGCCTGATCTGGGGGGAATGCAGGAGACCCAGTACTTC. Its protein product is CASSLNVRAPDLGGMQETQYF.

J is TRBJ2-1 and V is TRBV7-2; TRBD2 aligns across 7 bases. V dropped 1 base and J dropped 9; count of bases not matched to a gene: 12. Per the germline V gene, CDR1 is SGHTA and CDR2 is FQGNSA. The CDR3 is 16 residues long. The CDR3 region is CASSLGGGGGSFEQFF. In nucleotides, the CDR3 is TGTGCCAGCAGCTTAGGGGGCGGGGGAGGTTCATTTGAGCAGTTCTTC.

This clone came up a few times. The rearrangement links TRBV4-2 to TRBJ2-7, with 11 positions matching TRBD1. Germline trimming cut 4 bases from V and 3 bases from J; bases unmatched to any gene: 8. The V gene's germline CDR1 is LGHNA and CDR2 YNFKEQ. The CDR3 consists of 16 residues. CDR3 amino acids: CASSLPAGQGDYEQYF. As DNA, the CDR3 is TGTGCCAGCAGCCTACCCGCGGGACAGGGGGACTACGAGCAGTACTTC.

The chain has TRBV5-6 and TRBJ1-1, with 7 bases lining up with TRBD1. The CDR3 runs to 14 residues. V lost 4 bases, J lost 4 bases, and 7 bases stayed unmatched. Germline assignment: CDR1 SGHDT and CDR2 YYEEEE. CDR3 sequence: CASSPDRIGTEAFF. As DNA, the CDR3 is TGTGCCAGCAGCCCGGACAGGATCGGCACTGAAGCTTTCTTT.

J is TRBJ1-5 and V is TRBV2; D gene ambiguous. This CDR3 has 17 residues. Trimming left V 4 bases short and J 2 bases short, with 18 bases between. Germline values: CDR1 SNHLY, CDR2 FYNNEI. CDR3 amino acids: CASSGSAAAPGNQPQHF. The CDR3 nucleotides are TGTGCCAGCAGTGGAAGCGCGGCGGCCCCTGGCAATCAGCCCCAGCATTTT.

CDR3 nucleotides: TGTGCCAGTAGTACCCAAGGACAGGGCGTCTATGGCTACACCTTC. Amino acid sequence: CASSTQGQGVYGYTF. The V and J genes are TRBV19 and TRBJ1-2; 8 bases are a match to TRBD1. The CDR3 loop spans 15 amino acids. J gave up 4 bases and V 4 bases, and 8 bases lay outside the gene matches. The germline gives CDR1 LNHDA, CDR2 SQIVND (reference sequence).

For the CDR3, the DNA is TGTGCCAGCAGCCGAGATTCTTCAGGGTCTGGGACCCAGTACTTC. Encoded protein: CASSRDSSGSGTQYF. The chain has TRBV7-9 and TRBJ2-5; possibly TRBD1 for D (5 bases). V lost 5 bases to trimming and J lost 7 bases, with 20 bases between them. CDR1 SEHNR and CDR2 FQNEAQ come from the germline V gene (reference sequence). The CDR3 runs 15 residues.

The rearrangement joins TRBV19 to TRBJ2-7; the D gene is possibly TRBD1 (6 bases). CDR3 length equals 13 residues. The germline V gene has CDR1 LNHDA and CDR2 SQIVND (reference sequence). Trimming shortened V by 9 bases and J by 1 base, and 13 bases separated the two germline ends. Here the CDR3 reads CASGQRFSYEQYF. CDR3 bases: TGTGCCAGCGGACAGCGCTTTTCCTACGAGCAGTACTTC.

The V call is TRBV2, the J call TRBJ1-5; a possible D gene is TRBD1 (5 bases). CDR1 and CDR2 (germline): SNHLY, FYNNEI. This CDR3 comprises 15 residues. V was cut by 2 bases and J by 0 bases, with 8 bases left in between. The CDR3, as DNA: TGTGCCAGCAGTGAACAGGGCATTAGCAATCAGCCCCAGCATTTT. It encodes CASSEQGISNQPQHF.

CDR3 DNA sequence: TGTGCCAGCAGCCAAGATTATGGGACAGGGGGGCCCTACGAGCAGTACTTC. Translated: CASSQDYGTGGPYEQYF. V is TRBV3-1 (or the pseudogene TRBV3-2) and J is TRBJ2-7; 11 bases map to TRBD1. V shed 0 bases, J shed 2 bases, and the junction held 6 bases outside the gene matches. The CDR3 runs to 17 residues. In germline, CDR1 is LGHDT, CDR2 YNNKEL (reference sequence).

This clone appeared a single time. V and J are TRBV27 and TRBJ1-2; weak D call: TRBD1 (5 bases). The germline gives CDR1 MNHEY, CDR2 SMNVEV (reference sequence). The CDR3 has 15 residues. Trimming cost V 4 bases and J 8 bases, with 20 bases left between them. The CDR3: CASSWTTPAKRGYTF. CDR3 nucleotide sequence: TGTGCCAGCAGTTGGACAACTCCAGCGAAGAGGGGCTACACCTTC.

The V call is TRBV2, the J call TRBJ2-2; 10 positions match TRBD1. CDR1 and CDR2 from the germline V gene are SNHLY and FYNNEI. CDR3 length equals 15 residues. Unmatched junction bases numbered 3, after V lost 3 bases and J lost 5 bases. In nucleotides, the CDR3 is TGTGCCAGCAGTGACCCGGGACAGGGGACCGGGGAGCTGTTTTTT. Protein: CASSDPGQGTGELFF.

The genes are TRBV5-1 and TRBJ2-5, with D perhaps matching TRBD2 (6 bases). There are 18 residues in the CDR3. V dropped 3 bases and J dropped 1 base, with 22 bases sitting between them. Germline CDR1 is SGHRS and CDR2 is YFSETQ. CDR3 in amino acids: CASSSGAGRDGTQETQYF. The CDR3 coding sequence is TGCGCCAGCAGCTCCGGGGCGGGACGGGACGGCACCCAAGAGACCCAGTACTTC.

The chain uses TRBV12-3 or TRBV12-4 and TRBJ2-5, with TRBD1 matching 7 bases. There are 13 residues in the CDR3. V was clipped by 6 bases and J by 5 bases; unmatched bases: 6. The CDR3 spells CASRSTGVETQYF. DNA for the CDR3: TGTGCCAGCAGGTCCACAGGGGTCGAGACCCAGTACTTC.

The CDR3, as DNA: TGCGCCAGCAGCCTCGGGACAGGGTTGAATCAGCCCCAGCATTTT. This sequence encodes CASSLGTGLNQPQHF. The chain joins TRBV5-1 to TRBJ1-5, with 9 nucleotides matching TRBD1. There are 15 residues in the CDR3. V lost 4 bases to trimming and J lost 4 bases; unmatched junction nucleotides: 6. Germline CDR1 reads SGHRS; CDR2 reads YFSETQ.

The chain carries TRBV5-8 and TRBJ2-3; 7 bases fit TRBD2. The CDR3 runs 16 residues. Trimming at V came to 7 bases and at J to 0 bases, leaving 11 bases not matched to a gene. In germline, CDR1 is SGHTS, CDR2 YDEGEE. CDR3 residues: CASPSIPSGSTDTQYF. For the CDR3, the DNA is TGTGCCAGCCCCTCTATACCTAGCGGTAGCACAGATACGCAGTATTTT.

The table lists this clone with a count of one. The chain has TRBV20-1 and TRBJ1-1; tentatively, D is TRBD1 (6 bases). Between the trimmed V and J ends, which lost 3 bases and 5 bases, there was a span of 13 bases. In germline, CDR1 is DFQATT, CDR2 SNEGSKA (reference sequence). This CDR3 contains 13 residues. The DNA of the CDR3 is TGCAGTGCTAGTTTTCGCAGGGGAACTGAAGCTTTCTTT. It is translated as CSASFRRGTEAFF.

The CDR3, as DNA: TGTGCCAGCAGTGTTCTAGGGGGGGTTGATTCGACCCAGTACTTC. Amino acids: CASSVLGGVDSTQYF. V and J are TRBV2 and TRBJ2-5; maybe TRBD2 (7 bases). This CDR3 has 15 amino acids. Germline V CDR1 and CDR2: SNHLY, FYNNEI. Trimming took 4 bases from V and 7 from J, leaving 19 bases between them.

The chain combines TRBV10-1 with TRBJ1-1; D gene ambiguous. Germline-derived CDR1 and CDR2 are WNHNN and SYGVQD (reference sequence). The CDR3 is made up of 13 amino acids. V dropped 2 bases and J dropped 6 bases, with 10 bases sitting between them. The CDR3: CASSEHRSAEAFF. In DNA form, the CDR3 reads TGCGCCAGCAGTGAGCACAGATCGGCTGAAGCTTTCTTT.

Sample share makes this clone medium-sized. V gene TRBV15 combines with J gene TRBJ2-7; the match to TRBD2 covers 11 bases. Trimming took 1 base from V and 6 from J; bases not matched to a gene: 5. The CDR3 spans 15 residues. CDR1 is LNHNV and CDR2 is YYDKDF in the germline V gene (reference sequence). CDR3 in amino acids: CATSRVAGGPGEQYF. CDR3 DNA sequence: TGTGCCACCAGCAGAGTAGCGGGAGGGCCGGGCGAGCAGTACTTC.